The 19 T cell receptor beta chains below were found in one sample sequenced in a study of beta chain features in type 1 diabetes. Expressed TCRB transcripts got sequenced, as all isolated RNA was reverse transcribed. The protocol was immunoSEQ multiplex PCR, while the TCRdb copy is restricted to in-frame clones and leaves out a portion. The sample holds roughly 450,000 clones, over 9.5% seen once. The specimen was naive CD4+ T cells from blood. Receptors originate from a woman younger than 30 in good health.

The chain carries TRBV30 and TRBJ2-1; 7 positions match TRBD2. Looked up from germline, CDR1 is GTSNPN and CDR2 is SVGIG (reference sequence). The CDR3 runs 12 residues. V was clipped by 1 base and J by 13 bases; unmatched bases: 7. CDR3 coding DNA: TGTGCCTGGAGTGCGGGTAGCGGGCCACAGTTCTTC. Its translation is CAWSAGSGPQFF.

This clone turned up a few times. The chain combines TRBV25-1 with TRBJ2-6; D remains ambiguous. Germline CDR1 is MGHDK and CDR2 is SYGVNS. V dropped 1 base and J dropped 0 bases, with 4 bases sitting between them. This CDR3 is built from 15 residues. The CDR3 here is CASSEFNSGANVLTF. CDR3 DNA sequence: TGTGCCAGCAGTGAATTTAACTCTGGGGCCAACGTCCTGACTTTC.

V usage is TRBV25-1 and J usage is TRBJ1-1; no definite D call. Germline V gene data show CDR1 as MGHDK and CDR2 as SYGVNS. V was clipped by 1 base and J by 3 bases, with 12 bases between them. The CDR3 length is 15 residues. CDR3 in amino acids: CASSESRYDDTEAFF. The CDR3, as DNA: TGTGCCAGCAGTGAATCCAGGTATGACGACACTGAAGCTTTCTTT.

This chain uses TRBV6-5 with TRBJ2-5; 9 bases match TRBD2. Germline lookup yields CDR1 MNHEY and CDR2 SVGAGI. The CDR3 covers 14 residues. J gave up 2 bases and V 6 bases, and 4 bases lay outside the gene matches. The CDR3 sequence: CASRTLAGQETQYF. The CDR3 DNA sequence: TGTGCCAGCAGGACCCTAGCGGGACAAGAGACCCAGTACTTC.

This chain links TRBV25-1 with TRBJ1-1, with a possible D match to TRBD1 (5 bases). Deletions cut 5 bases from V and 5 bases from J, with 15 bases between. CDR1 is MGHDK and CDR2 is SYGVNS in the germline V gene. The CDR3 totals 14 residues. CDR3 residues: CASSKTGRGTEAFF. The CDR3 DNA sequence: TGTGCCAGCAGTAAAACAGGTCGGGGAACTGAAGCTTTCTTT.

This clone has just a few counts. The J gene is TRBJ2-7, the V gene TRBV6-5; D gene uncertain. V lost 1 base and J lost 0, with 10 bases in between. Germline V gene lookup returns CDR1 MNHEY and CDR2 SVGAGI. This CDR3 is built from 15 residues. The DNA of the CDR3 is TGTGCCAGCAGTTACTGGACCGTCAGCTCCTACGAGCAGTACTTC. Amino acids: CASSYWTVSSYEQYF.

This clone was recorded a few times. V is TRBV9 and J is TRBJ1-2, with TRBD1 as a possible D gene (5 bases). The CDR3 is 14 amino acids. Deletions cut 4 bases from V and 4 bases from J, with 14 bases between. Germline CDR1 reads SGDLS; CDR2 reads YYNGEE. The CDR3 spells CASSLLQGGYGYTF. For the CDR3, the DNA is TGTGCCAGCAGCCTCCTGCAGGGAGGCTATGGCTACACCTTC.

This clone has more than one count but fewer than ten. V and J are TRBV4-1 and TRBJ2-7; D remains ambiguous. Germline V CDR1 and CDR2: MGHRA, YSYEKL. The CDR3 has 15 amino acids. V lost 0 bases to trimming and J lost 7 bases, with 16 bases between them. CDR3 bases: TGCGCCAGCAGCCAAGATGGATCCATTACGCGGGAGCAGTACTTC. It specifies CASSQDGSITREQYF.

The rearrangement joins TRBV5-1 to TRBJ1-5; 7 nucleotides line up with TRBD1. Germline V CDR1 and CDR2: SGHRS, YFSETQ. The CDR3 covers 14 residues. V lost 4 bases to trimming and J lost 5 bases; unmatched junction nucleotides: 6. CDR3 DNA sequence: TGCGCCAGCAGCCTCGACAGGGACCATCAGCCCCAGCATTTT. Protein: CASSLDRDHQPQHF.

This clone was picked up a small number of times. CDR3 in DNA: TGCGCCAGCAGCCAAGATTCAGGGACAGGGTATGGAGATACGCAGTATTTT. Translated, it gives CASSQDSGTGYGDTQYF. The chain joins TRBV4-1 to TRBJ2-3; TRBD1 matches 9 bases. The CDR3 contains 17 residues. V trimming: 0 bases; J trimming: 5 bases; junction bases outside the gene matches: 9. In germline, CDR1 is MGHRA, CDR2 YSYEKL.

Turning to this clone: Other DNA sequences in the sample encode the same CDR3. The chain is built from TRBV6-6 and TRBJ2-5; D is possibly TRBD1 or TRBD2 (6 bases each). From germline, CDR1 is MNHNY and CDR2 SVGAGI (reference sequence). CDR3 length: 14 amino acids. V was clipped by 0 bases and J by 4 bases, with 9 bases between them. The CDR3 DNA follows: TGTGCCAGCAGTTACTCGGGGGGCCGAGAGACCCAGTACTTC. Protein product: CASSYSGGRETQYF.

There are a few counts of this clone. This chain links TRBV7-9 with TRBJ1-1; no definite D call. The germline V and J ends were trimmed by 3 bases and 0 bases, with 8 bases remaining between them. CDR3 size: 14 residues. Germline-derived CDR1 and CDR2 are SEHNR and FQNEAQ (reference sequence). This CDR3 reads CASSLEGLNTEAFF. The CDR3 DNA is TGTGCCAGCAGCTTGGAAGGGTTGAACACTGAAGCTTTCTTT.

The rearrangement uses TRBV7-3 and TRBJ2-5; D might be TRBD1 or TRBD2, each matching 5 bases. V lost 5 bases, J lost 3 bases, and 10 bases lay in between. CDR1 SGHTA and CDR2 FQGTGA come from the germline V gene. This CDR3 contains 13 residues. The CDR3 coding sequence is TGTGCCAGCAGCCTCGGGGCTAAAGAGACCCAGTACTTC. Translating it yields CASSLGAKETQYF.

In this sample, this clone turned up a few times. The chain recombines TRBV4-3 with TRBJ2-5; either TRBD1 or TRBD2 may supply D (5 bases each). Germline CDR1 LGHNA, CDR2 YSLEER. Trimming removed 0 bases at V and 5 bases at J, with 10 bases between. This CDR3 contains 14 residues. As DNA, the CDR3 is TGCGCCAGCAGCCAAGATCCCAGGGAGGAGACCCAGTACTTC. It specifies CASSQDPREETQYF.

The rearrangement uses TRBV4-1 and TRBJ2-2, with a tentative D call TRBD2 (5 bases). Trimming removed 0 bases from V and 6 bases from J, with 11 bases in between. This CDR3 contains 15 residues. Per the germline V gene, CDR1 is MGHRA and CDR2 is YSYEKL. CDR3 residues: CASSQEAGLSGELFF. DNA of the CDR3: TGCGCCAGCAGCCAAGAGGCGGGTTTGTCCGGGGAGCTGTTTTTT.

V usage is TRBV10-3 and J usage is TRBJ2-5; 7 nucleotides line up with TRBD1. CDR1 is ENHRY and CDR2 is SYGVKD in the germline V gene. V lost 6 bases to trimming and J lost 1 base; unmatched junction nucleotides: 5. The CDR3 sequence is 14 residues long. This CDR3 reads CAIRAQGPQETQYF. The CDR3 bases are TGTGCCATCAGAGCACAGGGGCCCCAAGAGACCCAGTACTTC.

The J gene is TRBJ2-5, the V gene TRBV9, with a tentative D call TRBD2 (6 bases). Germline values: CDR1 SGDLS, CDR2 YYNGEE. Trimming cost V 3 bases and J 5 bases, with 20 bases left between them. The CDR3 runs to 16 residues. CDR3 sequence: CASSATSGPRGETQYF. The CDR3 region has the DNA TGTGCCAGCAGCGCAACCAGCGGTCCCCGGGGGGAGACCCAGTACTTC. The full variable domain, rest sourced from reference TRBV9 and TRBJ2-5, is DSGVTQTPKHLITATGQRVTLRCSPRSGDLSVYWYQQSLDQGLQFLIQYYNGEERAKGNILERFSAQQFPDLHSELNLSSLELGDSALYFCASSATSGPRGETQYFGPGTRLLVL.

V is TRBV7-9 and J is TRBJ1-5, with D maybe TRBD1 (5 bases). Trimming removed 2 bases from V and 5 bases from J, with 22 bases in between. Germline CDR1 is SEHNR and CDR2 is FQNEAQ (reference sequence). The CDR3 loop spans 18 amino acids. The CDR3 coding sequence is TGTGCCAGCAGCTTAAGCCTCGTTGGGGTTGTGGGGCATCAGCCCCAGCATTTT. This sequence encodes CASSLSLVGVVGHQPQHF.

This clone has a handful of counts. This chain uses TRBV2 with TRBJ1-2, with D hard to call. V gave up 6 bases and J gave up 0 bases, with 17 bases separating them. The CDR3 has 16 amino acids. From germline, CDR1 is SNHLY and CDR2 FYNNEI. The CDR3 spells CASRPSKSSSNYGYTF. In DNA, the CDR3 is TGTGCCAGCAGGCCTAGTAAGAGTTCATCTAACTATGGCTACACCTTC.